A single sample gave rise to the 4 T cell receptor beta chains below, sequenced in a study of blood T cell repertoires in COVID-19. Sequencing used immunoSEQ multiplex PCR; TCRdb keeps in-frame clones, though not all of them. This table has 100,000 to 150,000 clones, approximately 74% appearing once. Material: peripheral blood. The receptors come from a man aged 55-75 years with acute or convalescent COVID-19.

The chain couples TRBV4-1 to TRBJ2-1; 7 positions match TRBD1. V lost 4 bases and J lost 9; bases outside the gene matches: 3. The CDR3 is made up of 12 amino acids. Germline V gene data show CDR1 as MGHRA and CDR2 as YSYEKL. CDR3 loop: CASSLHRGEQFF. CDR3 in DNA: TGCGCCAGCAGCCTTCACAGGGGTGAGCAGTTCTTC.

The chain uses TRBV6-5 and TRBJ1-4, with D tentatively TRBD1 (5 bases). Trimming took 6 bases from V and 3 from J, leaving 14 bases between them. The CDR3 contains 15 residues. Germline CDR1 reads MNHEY; CDR2 reads SVGAGI. CDR3 in DNA: TGTGCCAGCAGCCTTGGGGGGTGGTCTAATGAAAAACTGTTTTTT. Translated: CASSLGGWSNEKLFF.

This clone was picked up a small number of times. The chain joins TRBV5-6 to TRBJ2-1, with a possible D match to TRBD2 (7 bases). V lost 6 bases and J lost 0, with 19 bases in between. This CDR3 has 17 amino acids. The germline V gene encodes CDR1 SGHDT and CDR2 YYEEEE. This chain's CDR3 is CASKTPGGLGSYNEQFF. Written as DNA, the CDR3 is TGTGCCAGCAAAACCCCGGGGGGCCTCGGCTCCTACAATGAGCAGTTCTTC.

This chain joins TRBV7-3 and TRBJ2-1; 7 bases map to TRBD2. This CDR3 region has 14 residues. Germline V CDR1 and CDR2: SGHTA, FQGTGA. Trimming took 5 bases from V and 8 from J; bases not matched to a gene: 9. CDR3 residues: CASSPGLPRDEQFF. DNA for the CDR3: TGTGCCAGCAGCCCGGGACTACCCCGGGATGAGCAGTTCTTC.